The T cell receptor (beta chain) under discussion was sequenced for a study of human T cells and chemical hapten exposure. This clonotype was seen at least ten times. The V end lost 1 base, the J end lost 6 bases, and 10 bases lay between the germline ends. CDR3 length: 14 amino acids. The germline gives CDR1 SGHAT, CDR2 FQNNGV. This sample's time point: patch test 3, about 24 weeks after DPC sensitization. Treatment indicated: therapeutic diphenylcyclopropenone sensitization with weekly scalp DPC. One entry per CDR3 protein results from TCRdb running MiXCR on the RACE reads. Of more than 70,000 distinct CDR3 sequences in the sample, about a tenth were seen once.

The input for sequencing was whole blood, taken in connection with sensitization to the hapten diphenylcyclopropenone (DPC). This receptor was taken from a woman aged 25 to 45 with alopecia areata. Some clones in this sample may be carry-over from other donors' samples. The chain recombines TRBV11-2 with TRBJ1-3; no definite D call. This chain's CDR3 is CASSLVWQKNTIYF. The CDR3 nucleotides read TGTGCCAGCAGCTTAGTTTGGCAGAAAAACACCATATATTTT.